This TCR beta chain was profiled in a study of blood T cell repertoires in COVID-19. Sequencing was performed with immunoSEQ multiplex PCR; in TCRdb, only in-frame clones are kept and a portion is missing. This repertoire shows about 150,000 clones, roughly 78% found once; its top ten account for 5% to 7%. Losses at the gene ends were 5 bases for V and 1 base for J; bases not matched to a gene: 8. Germline V lookup: CDR1 SGHKS, CDR2 YYEKEE (reference sequence). The CDR3 runs to 18 residues. This TCR derives from a woman aged 45-65 years who had recovered from COVID-19. The sample comprised PBMCs or T cells enriched from blood (not recorded which). V and J are TRBV5-5 and TRBJ2-3, with 15 bases identical to TRBD2. The CDR3 loop is CASRLRTSGGAGTDTQYF. The DNA for the CDR3 is TGTGCCAGCAGGCTGAGGACTAGCGGGGGGGCGGGCACAGATACGCAGTATTTT.